This T cell receptor beta chain originates from a study of immune cell composition in non-small cell lung cancer. Study-level information: Most cases were lung adenocarcinoma or squamous cell carcinoma. Whole-study results and caveats: TIL tumour reactivity correlated with maximal tumour-associated clone frequency in adenocarcinoma. Squamous carcinomas (75%) more often had tumour-associated clones >0.5% than adenocarcinomas (around 33%).

V was clipped by 0 bases and J by 3 bases; unmatched bases: 7. The CDR3 covers 16 residues. Germline V CDR1 and CDR2: SGHAT, FQNNGV. Normal lung was sampled as far from the tumour as possible, at least 3 cm. This clone was recorded once. Its antigen is still unknown. The assay was immunoSEQ multiplex PCR, and TCRdb's table has in-frame clones only and misses some. Of thousands of clones listed, 65% to 80% were seen once; the top ten hold roughly 8.8%. Source material: non-adjacent lung tissue. This TCR was sampled from a human donor with non-small cell lung cancer. The J gene is TRBJ2-5, the V gene TRBV11-2; 7 nucleotides align to TRBD2. The CDR3 coding sequence is TGTGCCAGCAGCTTAGAGGCAGCGGGATATGAAGAGACCCAGTACTTC. It codes for CASSLEAAGYEETQYF.